A selection of T cell receptor beta chains follows, all from one sample in a study of T-cell memory formation after mild COVID-19. TCRdb reprocessed the 5' RACE reads via MiXCR and lists one record per CDR3 protein. This table has 250,000 to 350,000 distinct CDR3 sequences, about 16% appearing once. The material sequenced was PBMCs or a T cell subset sorted from them (not recorded which). These receptor sequences come from a man aged 18 to 30 who had mild COVID-19 (a few samples of this study predate the infection). Cell type and time point are not known. Each CDR3 is given with its conserved first and last residue. D genes are given only for firm matches. Size tells how often a clone was seen (once, few, many) or the class of an expanded clone, and some rows leave it out.

j_call: TRBJ2-1
v_call: TRBV18
clone_size: many
d_call: -
cdr3_aa: CASSPQDLAYNEQFF
cdr3_nt: TGTGCCAGCTCACCACAGGACTTGGCCTACAATGAGCAGTTCTTC

j_call: TRBJ2-5
v_call: TRBV12-3/TRBV12-4
clone_size: -
d_call: -
cdr3_aa: CASRYEDEGETQYF
cdr3_nt: TGTGCCAGCAGATACGAGGACGAAGGAGAGACCCAGTACTTC

j_call: TRBJ2-1
v_call: TRBV5-1
clone_size: -
d_call: TRBD2
cdr3_aa: CASSETSGVNEQFF
cdr3_nt: TGCGCCAGCAGCGAGACTAGCGGGGTCAATGAGCAGTTCTTC

j_call: TRBJ2-2
v_call: TRBV4-3
clone_size: -
d_call: TRBD1
cdr3_aa: CASSQYTGAITGELFF
cdr3_nt: TGCGCCAGCAGCCAATATACAGGGGCAATCACCGGGGAGCTGTTTTTT

j_call: TRBJ1-2
v_call: TRBV5-1
clone_size: -
d_call: -
cdr3_aa: CASSFEGVTYGYTF
cdr3_nt: TGCGCCAGCAGCTTCGAGGGGGTGACCTATGGCTACACCTTC

j_call: TRBJ1-2
v_call: TRBV29-1
clone_size: -
d_call: -
cdr3_aa: CSVEGRRAYGYTF
cdr3_nt: TGCAGCGTTGAAGGCAGGCGGGCGTATGGCTACACCTTC

j_call: TRBJ2-3
v_call: TRBV6-1
clone_size: few
d_call: -
cdr3_aa: CASSAETTQYF
cdr3_nt: TGTGCCAGCAGTGCAGAAACGACGCAGTATTTT

j_call: TRBJ2-1
v_call: TRBV24-1
clone_size: -
d_call: -
cdr3_aa: CATSDRQGGGGQFF
cdr3_nt: TGTGCCACCAGTGACCGGCAGGGGGGTGGGGGGCAGTTCTTC

j_call: TRBJ1-1
v_call: TRBV18
clone_size: -
d_call: -
cdr3_aa: CASSPPSYTEAFF
cdr3_nt: TGTGCCAGCTCACCGCCCAGTTACACTGAAGCTTTCTTT

j_call: TRBJ2-3
v_call: TRBV5-1
clone_size: many
d_call: TRBD2
cdr3_aa: CASSPQRGGSTDTQYF
cdr3_nt: TGCGCCAGCAGTCCTCAGCGGGGGGGTTCGACAGATACGCAGTATTTT

j_call: TRBJ2-1
v_call: TRBV19
clone_size: -
d_call: TRBD2
cdr3_aa: CASSPAAGGAYEQFF
cdr3_nt: TGTGCCAGTAGTCCCGCGGCCGGGGGGGCCTATGAGCAGTTCTTC

j_call: TRBJ2-5
v_call: TRBV19
clone_size: -
d_call: TRBD2
cdr3_aa: CASSKGLAGLQETQYF
cdr3_nt: TGTGCCAGTAGTAAAGGACTAGCGGGGCTACAAGAGACCCAGTACTTC

j_call: TRBJ2-1
v_call: TRBV7-3
clone_size: -
d_call: -
cdr3_aa: CASSLRGPGNEQFF
cdr3_nt: TGTGCCAGCAGCTTAAGGGGGCCGGGGAATGAGCAGTTCTTC

j_call: TRBJ2-5
v_call: TRBV7-9
clone_size: few
d_call: TRBD1
cdr3_aa: CASRPIRDRGQETQYF
cdr3_nt: TGTGCCAGCAGACCGATCCGGGACAGGGGACAAGAGACCCAGTACTTC